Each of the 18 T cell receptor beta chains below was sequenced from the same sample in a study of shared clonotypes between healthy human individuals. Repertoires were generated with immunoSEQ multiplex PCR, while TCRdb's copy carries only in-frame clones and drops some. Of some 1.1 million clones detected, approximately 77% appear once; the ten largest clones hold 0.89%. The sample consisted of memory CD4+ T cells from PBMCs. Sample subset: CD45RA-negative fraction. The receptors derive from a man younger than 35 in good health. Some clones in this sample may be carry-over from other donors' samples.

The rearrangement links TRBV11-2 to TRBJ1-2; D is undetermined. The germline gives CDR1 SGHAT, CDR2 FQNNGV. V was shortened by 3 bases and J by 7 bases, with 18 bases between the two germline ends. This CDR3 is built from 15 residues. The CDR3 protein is CASSFTRTEISGYTF. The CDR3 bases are TGTGCCAGCAGCTTTACCCGGACCGAGATCTCTGGCTACACCTTC.

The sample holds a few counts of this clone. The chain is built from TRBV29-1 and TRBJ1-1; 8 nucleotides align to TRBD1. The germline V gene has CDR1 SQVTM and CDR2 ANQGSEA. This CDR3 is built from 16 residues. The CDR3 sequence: CSSRVRTGLLIGEAFF. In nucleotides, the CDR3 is TGCAGTTCCCGGGTCCGGACAGGGCTCTTAATCGGTGAAGCTTTCTTT.

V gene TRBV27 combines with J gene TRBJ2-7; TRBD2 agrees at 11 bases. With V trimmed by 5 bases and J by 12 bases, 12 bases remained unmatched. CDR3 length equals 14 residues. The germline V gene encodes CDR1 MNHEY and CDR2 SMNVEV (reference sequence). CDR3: CASSRGLADSVAYF. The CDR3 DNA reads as TGTGCCAGCAGTAGGGGACTAGCGGACAGCGTGGCGTACTTC.

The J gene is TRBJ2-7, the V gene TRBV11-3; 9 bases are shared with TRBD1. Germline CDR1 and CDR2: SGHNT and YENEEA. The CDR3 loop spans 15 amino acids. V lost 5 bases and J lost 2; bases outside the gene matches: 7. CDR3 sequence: CASSQTGGYTYEQYF. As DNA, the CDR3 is TGTGCCAGCAGCCAGACAGGGGGTTACACCTACGAGCAGTACTTC.

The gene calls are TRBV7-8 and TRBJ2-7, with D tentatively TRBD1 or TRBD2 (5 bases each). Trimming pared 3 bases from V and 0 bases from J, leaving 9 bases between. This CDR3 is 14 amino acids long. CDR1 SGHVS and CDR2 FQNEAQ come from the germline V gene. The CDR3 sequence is CASSFSGTSYEQYF. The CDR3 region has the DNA TGTGCCAGCAGCTTCTCGGGGACCTCCTACGAGCAGTACTTC.

CDR3 protein: CASSQLTTGELFF. The CDR3 region has the DNA TGTGCCAGCAGCCAACTCACGACCGGGGAGCTGTTTTTT. The gene calls are TRBV7-7 and TRBJ2-2, with unresolved D. The CDR3 totals 13 residues. Trimming shortened V by 5 bases and J by 5 bases, and 9 bases separated the two germline ends. Germline V CDR1 and CDR2: SSHAT, FNYEAQ (reference sequence). The complete variable domain, with remaining parts taken from reference TRBV7-7 and TRBJ2-2, reads GAGVSQSPRYKVTKRGQDVTLRCDPISSHATLYWYQQALGQGPEFLTYFNYEAQPDKSGLPSDRFSAERPEGSISTLTIQRTEQRDSAMYRCASSQLTTGELFFGEGSRLTVL.

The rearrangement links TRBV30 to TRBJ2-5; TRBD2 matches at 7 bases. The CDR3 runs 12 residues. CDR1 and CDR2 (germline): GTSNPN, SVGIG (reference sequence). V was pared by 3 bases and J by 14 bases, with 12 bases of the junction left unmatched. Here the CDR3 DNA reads TGTGCCTGGAGCCCTAGCGGCTCCTCACTATACTTC. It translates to CAWSPSGSSLYF.

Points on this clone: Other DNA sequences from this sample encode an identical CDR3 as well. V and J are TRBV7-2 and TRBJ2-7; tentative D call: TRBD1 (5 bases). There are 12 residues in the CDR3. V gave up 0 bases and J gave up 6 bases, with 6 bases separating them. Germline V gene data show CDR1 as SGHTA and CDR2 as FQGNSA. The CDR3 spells CASSLAGREQYF. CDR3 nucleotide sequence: TGTGCCAGCAGCTTAGCGGGGCGCGAGCAGTACTTC. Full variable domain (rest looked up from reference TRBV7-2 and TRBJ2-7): GAGVSQSPSNKVTEKGKDVELRCDPISGHTALYWYRQSLGQGLEFLIYFQGNSAPDKSGLPSDRFSAERTGGSVSTLTIQRTQQEDSAVYLCASSLAGREQYFGPGTRLTVT.

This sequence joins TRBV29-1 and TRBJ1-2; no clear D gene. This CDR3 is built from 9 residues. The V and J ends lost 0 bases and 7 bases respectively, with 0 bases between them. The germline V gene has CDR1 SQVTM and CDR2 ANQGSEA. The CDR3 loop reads CSVEDGYTF. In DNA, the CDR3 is TGCAGCGTTGAAGATGGCTACACCTTC.

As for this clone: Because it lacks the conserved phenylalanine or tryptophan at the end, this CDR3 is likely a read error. CDR3 in DNA: TGTGCCAGCAGCATTCTAGCGGCCACCGGGGAGCTGTTTTCT. This translates into CASSILAATGELFS. The chain uses TRBV2 and TRBJ2-2; 7 positions agree with TRBD2. The junction had 5 bases not matched to a gene; V was cut back by 6 bases and J by 4 bases. CDR1 SNHLY and CDR2 FYNNEI come from the germline V gene. This CDR3 is built from 14 residues.

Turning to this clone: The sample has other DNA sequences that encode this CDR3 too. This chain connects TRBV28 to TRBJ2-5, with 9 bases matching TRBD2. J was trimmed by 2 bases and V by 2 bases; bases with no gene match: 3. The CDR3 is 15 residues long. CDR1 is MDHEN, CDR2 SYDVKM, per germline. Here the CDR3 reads CASSLAGGRQETQYF. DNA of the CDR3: TGTGCCAGCAGTTTAGCGGGAGGGCGGCAAGAGACCCAGTACTTC.

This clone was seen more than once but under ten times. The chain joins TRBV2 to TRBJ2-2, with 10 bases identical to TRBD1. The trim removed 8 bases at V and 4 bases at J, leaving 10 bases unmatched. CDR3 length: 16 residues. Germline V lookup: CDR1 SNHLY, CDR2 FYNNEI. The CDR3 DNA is TGTGCCAGCTCAGGGACAGGGGTCGGTATCACCGGGGAGCTGTTTTTT. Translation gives CASSGTGVGITGELFF.

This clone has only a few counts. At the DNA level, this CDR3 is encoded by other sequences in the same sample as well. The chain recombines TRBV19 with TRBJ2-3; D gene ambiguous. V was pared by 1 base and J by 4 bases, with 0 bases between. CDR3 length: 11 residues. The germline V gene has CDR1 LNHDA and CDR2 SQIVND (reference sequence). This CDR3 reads CASSIADTQYF. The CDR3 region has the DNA TGTGCCAGTAGTATAGCAGATACGCAGTATTTT.

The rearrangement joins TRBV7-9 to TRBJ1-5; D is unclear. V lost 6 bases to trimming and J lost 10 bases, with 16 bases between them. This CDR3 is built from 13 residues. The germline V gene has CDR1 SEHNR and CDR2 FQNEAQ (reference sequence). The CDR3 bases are TGTGCCAGCAGTACGCCGGGTGCCAAACCCCAGCATTTT. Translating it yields CASSTPGAKPQHF.

CDR3 sequence (DNA): TGCAGCGTGGGGGCTAGCGGGAGTCATTACAATGAGCAGTTCTTC. Its translation is CSVGASGSHYNEQFF. The V call is TRBV29-1, the J call TRBJ2-1, with 10 bases matching TRBD2. The CDR3 contains 15 residues. Germline loops: CDR1 SQVTM, CDR2 ANQGSEA. The J segment lost 4 bases and the V segment lost 6 bases, leaving 9 bases of the junction unmatched.

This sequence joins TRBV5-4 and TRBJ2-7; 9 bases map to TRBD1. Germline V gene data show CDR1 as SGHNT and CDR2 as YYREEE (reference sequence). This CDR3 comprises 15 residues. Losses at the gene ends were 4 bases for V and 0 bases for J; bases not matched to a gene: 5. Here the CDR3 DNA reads TGTGCCAGCAGCACCCGGGACAGGGTCTCCTACGAGCAGTACTTC. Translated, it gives CASSTRDRVSYEQYF.

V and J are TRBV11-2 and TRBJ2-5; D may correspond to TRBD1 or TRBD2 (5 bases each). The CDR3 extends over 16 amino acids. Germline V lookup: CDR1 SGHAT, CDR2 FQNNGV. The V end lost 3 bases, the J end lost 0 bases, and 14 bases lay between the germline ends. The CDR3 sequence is CASSLGRGIYQETQYF. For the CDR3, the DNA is TGTGCCAGCAGCTTGGGCCGGGGCATTTACCAAGAGACCCAGTACTTC.

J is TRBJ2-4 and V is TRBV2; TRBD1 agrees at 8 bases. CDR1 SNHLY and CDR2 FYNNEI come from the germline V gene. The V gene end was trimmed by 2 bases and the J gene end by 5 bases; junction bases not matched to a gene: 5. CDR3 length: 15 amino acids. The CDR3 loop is CASSERPGGENIQYF. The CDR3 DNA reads TGTGCCAGCAGTGAACGGCCAGGGGGCGAAAACATTCAGTACTTC.